This T cell receptor beta chain was sequenced for a study of cytomegalovirus exposure and HLA in healthy donors. Worth noting for this clone: The antigen remains undetermined.

The PCR employed 60 Vbeta primers together with 13 Jbeta primers. Sequencing was performed with immunoSEQ multiplex PCR; in TCRdb, only in-frame clones are kept and a portion is missing. This table has roughly 190,000 clones, around 80% appearing once. General study results and limits: When analyzed later, a missense DCLRE1C variant was found to be linked to TCR beta V- and J-gene trimming. Immune exposure information comprised only CMV serostatus.

The CDR3 is 15 residues long. With 2 bases removed from V and 7 bases from J, the gap between germline ends came to 16 bases. CDR1 is SGHDT, CDR2 YYEEEE, per germline. This clonotype originated in a woman aged 18-30 years in good health and CMV-seronegative. The chain couples TRBV5-6 to TRBJ2-1, with a weak D call TRBD1 (5 bases). The sequenced sample was PBMCs. CDR3: CASSLIRRAGNEQFF. CDR3 DNA sequence: TGTGCCAGCAGCTTAATACGCAGGGCAGGGAATGAGCAGTTCTTC.